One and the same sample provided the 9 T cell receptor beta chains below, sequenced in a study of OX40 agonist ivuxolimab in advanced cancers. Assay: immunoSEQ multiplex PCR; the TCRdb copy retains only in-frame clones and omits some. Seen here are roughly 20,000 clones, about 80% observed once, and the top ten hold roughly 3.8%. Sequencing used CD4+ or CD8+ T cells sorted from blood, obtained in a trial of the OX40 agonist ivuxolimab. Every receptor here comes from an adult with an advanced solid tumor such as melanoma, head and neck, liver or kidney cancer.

CDR3 coding DNA: TGTGCCAGCAGCGCGGGCCCCTGGCGGAACTCCTACAATGAGCAGTTCTTC. This encodes CASSAGPWRNSYNEQFF. The chain joins TRBV7-9 to TRBJ2-1, with D tentatively TRBD2 (5 bases). V was trimmed by 5 bases and J by 0 bases, leaving 17 bases between them. The CDR3 runs to 17 residues. Germline CDR1 is SEHNR and CDR2 is FQNEAQ (reference sequence).

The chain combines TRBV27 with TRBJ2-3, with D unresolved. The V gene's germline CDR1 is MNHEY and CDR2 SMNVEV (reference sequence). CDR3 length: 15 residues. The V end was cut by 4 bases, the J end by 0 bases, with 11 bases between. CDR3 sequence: CASSSTRASTDTQYF. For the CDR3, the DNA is TGTGCCAGCAGTTCGACCCGTGCTAGCACAGATACGCAGTATTTT.

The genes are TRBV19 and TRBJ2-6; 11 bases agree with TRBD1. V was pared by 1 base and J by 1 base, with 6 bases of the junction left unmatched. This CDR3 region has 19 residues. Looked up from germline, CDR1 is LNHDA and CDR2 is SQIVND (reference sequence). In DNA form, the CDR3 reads TGTGCCAGTAGTATAGGCCGGGACAGGGGGAGGTCTGGGGCCAACGTCCTGACTTTC. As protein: CASSIGRDRGRSGANVLTF.

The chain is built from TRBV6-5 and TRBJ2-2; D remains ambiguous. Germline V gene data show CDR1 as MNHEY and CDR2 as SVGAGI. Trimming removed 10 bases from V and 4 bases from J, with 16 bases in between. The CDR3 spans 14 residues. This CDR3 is CATKLGAGTGELFF. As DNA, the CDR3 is TGTGCCACCAAACTGGGCGCTGGCACCGGGGAGCTGTTTTTT.

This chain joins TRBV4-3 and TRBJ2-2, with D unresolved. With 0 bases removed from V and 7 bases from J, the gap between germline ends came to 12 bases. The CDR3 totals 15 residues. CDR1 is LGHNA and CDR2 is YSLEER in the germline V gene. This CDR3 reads CASSQEGQTIGELFF. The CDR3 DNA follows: TGCGCCAGCAGCCAAGAAGGGCAGACAATCGGGGAGCTGTTTTTT.

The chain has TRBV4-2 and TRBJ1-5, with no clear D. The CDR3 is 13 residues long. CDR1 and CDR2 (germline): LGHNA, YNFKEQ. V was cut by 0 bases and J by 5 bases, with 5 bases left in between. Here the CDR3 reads CASSQDYDQPQHF. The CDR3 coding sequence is TGTGCCAGCAGCCAAGATTACGATCAGCCCCAGCATTTT.

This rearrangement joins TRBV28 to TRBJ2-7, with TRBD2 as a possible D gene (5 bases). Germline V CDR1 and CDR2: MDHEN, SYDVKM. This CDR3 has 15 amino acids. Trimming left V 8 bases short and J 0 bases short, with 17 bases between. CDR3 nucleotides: TGTGCCAGCGGCCGAGGAGGTGGAGGCTCCTACGAGCAGTACTTC. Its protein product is CASGRGGGGSYEQYF.

The CDR3 DNA follows: TGTGCCAGCAGCGTAGTGGAACGGGTCATGAACACTGAAGCTTTCTTT. Translation gives CASSVVERVMNTEAFF. The chain recombines TRBV9 with TRBJ1-1; no definite D call. CDR3 length: 16 amino acids. Germline V gene lookup returns CDR1 SGDLS and CDR2 YYNGEE. Trimming left V 0 bases short and J 0 bases short, with 12 bases between.

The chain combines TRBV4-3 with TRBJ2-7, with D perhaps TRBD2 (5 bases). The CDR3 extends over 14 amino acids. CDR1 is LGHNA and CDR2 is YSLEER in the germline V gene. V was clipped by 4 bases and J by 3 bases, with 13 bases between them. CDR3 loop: CASSLTLAGYEQYF. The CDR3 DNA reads TGCGCCAGCAGCCTGACCCTAGCAGGCTACGAGCAGTACTTC.